Shown below are 4 T cell receptor beta chains from a single sample sequenced in a study of blood T cell repertoires in COVID-19. Libraries were prepared by immunoSEQ multiplex PCR; TCRdb keeps only in-frame clonotypes and omits some of them. Among 200,000 or so clones listed, approximately 84% were seen once. What was sequenced was PBMCs or T cells enriched from blood (not recorded which). The receptors derive from a man between 40 and 49 years old who had recovered from COVID-19.

The chain combines TRBV5-1 with TRBJ2-3; TRBD1 might be the D (5 bases). Per germline, CDR1 SGHRS and CDR2 YFSETQ. The CDR3 covers 12 residues. The germline V and J ends were trimmed by 6 bases and 3 bases, with 8 bases remaining between them. CDR3 amino acids: CASMAGTDTQYF. In nucleotides, the CDR3 is TGCGCCAGCATGGCAGGGACAGATACGCAGTATTTT.

The rearrangement uses TRBV30 and TRBJ1-5, with unresolved D. The V and J ends lost 1 base and 2 bases respectively, with 12 bases between them. The CDR3 totals 15 residues. Germline loops: CDR1 GTSNPN, CDR2 SVGIG (reference sequence). In DNA form, the CDR3 reads TGTGCCTGGAGTGCCGGGGTCGTCGGCAATCAGCCCCAGCATTTT. Amino acids: CAWSAGVVGNQPQHF.

The V call is TRBV19, the J call TRBJ1-1, with D tentatively TRBD1 (6 bases). V was trimmed by 8 bases and J by 6 bases, leaving 19 bases between them. Germline V gene lookup returns CDR1 LNHDA and CDR2 SQIVND (reference sequence). The CDR3 is made up of 14 amino acids. The CDR3 is CASSPTGIFSEAFF. In DNA, the CDR3 is TGTGCCAGTTCTCCCACAGGGATTTTTTCTGAAGCTTTCTTT.

The DNA for the CDR3 is TGTGCCAGTAGTATGGACACTTCACCTGGAAACACCATATATTTT. Amino acids: CASSMDTSPGNTIYF. The rearrangement joins TRBV19 to TRBJ1-3, with D possibly TRBD1 on 5 matching bases. Germline values: CDR1 LNHDA, CDR2 SQIVND (reference sequence). The CDR3 has 15 residues. Trimming shortened V by 3 bases and J by 2 bases, and 11 bases separated the two germline ends.